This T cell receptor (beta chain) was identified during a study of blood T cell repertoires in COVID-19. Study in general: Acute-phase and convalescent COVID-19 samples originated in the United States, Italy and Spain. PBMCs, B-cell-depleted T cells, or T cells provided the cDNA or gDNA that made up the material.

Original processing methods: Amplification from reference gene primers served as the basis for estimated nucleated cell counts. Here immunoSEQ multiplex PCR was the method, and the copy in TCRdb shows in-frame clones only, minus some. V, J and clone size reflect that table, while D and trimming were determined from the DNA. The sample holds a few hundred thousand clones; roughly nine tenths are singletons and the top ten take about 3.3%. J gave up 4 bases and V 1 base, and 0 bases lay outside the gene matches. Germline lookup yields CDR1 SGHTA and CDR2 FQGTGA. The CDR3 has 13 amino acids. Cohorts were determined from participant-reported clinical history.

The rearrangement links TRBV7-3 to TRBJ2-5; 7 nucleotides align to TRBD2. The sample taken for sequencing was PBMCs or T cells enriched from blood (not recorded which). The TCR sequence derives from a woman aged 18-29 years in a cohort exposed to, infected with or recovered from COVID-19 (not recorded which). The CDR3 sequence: CASSLSGRETQYF. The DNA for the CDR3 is TGTGCCAGCAGCTTAAGCGGGAGAGAGACCCAGTACTTC. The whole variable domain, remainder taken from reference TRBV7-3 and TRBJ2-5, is GAGVSQTPSNKVTEKGKYVELRCDPISGHTALYWYRQSLGQGPEFLIYFQGTGAADDSGLPNDRFFAVRPEGSVSTLKIQRTERGDSAVYLCASSLSGRETQYFGPGTRLLVL.